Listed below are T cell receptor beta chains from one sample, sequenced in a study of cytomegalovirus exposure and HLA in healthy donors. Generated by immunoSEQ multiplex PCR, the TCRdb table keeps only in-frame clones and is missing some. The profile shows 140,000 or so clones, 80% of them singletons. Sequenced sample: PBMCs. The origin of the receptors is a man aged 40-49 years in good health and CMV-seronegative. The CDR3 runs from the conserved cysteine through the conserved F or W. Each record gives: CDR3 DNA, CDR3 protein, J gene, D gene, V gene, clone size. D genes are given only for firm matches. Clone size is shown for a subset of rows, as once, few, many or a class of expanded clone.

CDR3 DNA: TGTGCCACCAGCAGAGCGACAGGGCTCGGGAATCAGCCCCAGCATTTT
CDR3 protein: CATSRATGLGNQPQHF
J gene: TRBJ1-5
D gene: TRBD1
V gene: TRBV15
clone size: .

CDR3 DNA: TGTGCCAGCAGCTCGGTGGCGGGGGGTTCGGAGACCCAGTACTTC
CDR3 protein: CASSSVAGGSETQYF
J gene: TRBJ2-5
D gene: TRBD2
V gene: TRBV7-9
clone size: .

CDR3 DNA: TGTGCCAGCAGTGAGACAGGGGCCCGCAATCAGCCCCAGCATTTT
CDR3 protein: CASSETGARNQPQHF
J gene: TRBJ1-5
D gene: TRBD1
V gene: TRBV6-1
clone size: .

CDR3 DNA: TGTGCCAGCAGCACAGGGGACACTGAAGCTTTCTTT
CDR3 protein: CASSTGDTEAFF
J gene: TRBJ1-1
D gene: TRBD1
V gene: TRBV9
clone size: .

CDR3 DNA: TGCGCCAGCAGGGACTCAGCTGGTAATGAGCAGTTCTTC
CDR3 protein: CASRDSAGNEQFF
J gene: TRBJ2-1
D gene: .
V gene: TRBV10-2
clone size: .

CDR3 DNA: TGTGCCAGCAGCTTATCGATACTAGCGGAAGAGACCCAGTACTTC
CDR3 protein: CASSLSILAEETQYF
J gene: TRBJ2-5
D gene: TRBD2
V gene: TRBV11-2
clone size: .

CDR3 DNA: TGCGCCAGCAGCCCAAACGAGATTGTTAACTATGGCTACACCTTC
CDR3 protein: CASSPNEIVNYGYTF
J gene: TRBJ1-2
D gene: .
V gene: TRBV4-1
clone size: .

CDR3 DNA: TGCGCCAGCAGCTTGGACATACGCTCTGGGGCCAACGTCCTGACTTTC
CDR3 protein: CASSLDIRSGANVLTF
J gene: TRBJ2-6
D gene: .
V gene: TRBV5-1
clone size: once

CDR3 DNA: TGTGCCAGCTCACCACCGCGGCCGAGCAATGAGCAGTTCTTC
CDR3 protein: CASSPPRPSNEQFF
J gene: TRBJ2-1
D gene: .
V gene: TRBV18
clone size: few

CDR3 DNA: TGTGCCAGCAGCTTGGGACAGGGGGTAGGTGGAAACACCATATATTTT
CDR3 protein: CASSLGQGVGGNTIYF
J gene: TRBJ1-3
D gene: TRBD1
V gene: TRBV5-6
clone size: once

CDR3 DNA: TGTGCCAGCAGCTTGTGGGCAGGGGTGGAGGTTGAAGCTTTCTTT
CDR3 protein: CASSLWAGVEVEAFF
J gene: TRBJ1-1
D gene: .
V gene: TRBV5-5
clone size: .

CDR3 DNA: TGTGCCAGCAGTTACTCCCGGGACAGAAACTATGGCTACACCTTC
CDR3 protein: CASSYSRDRNYGYTF
J gene: TRBJ1-2
D gene: TRBD1
V gene: TRBV6-5
clone size: .

CDR3 DNA: TGTGCCTGGGGGGGATTCGGACAGGGGAACACTGAAGCTTTCTTT
CDR3 protein: CAWGGFGQGNTEAFF
J gene: TRBJ1-1
D gene: TRBD1
V gene: TRBV30
clone size: .

CDR3 DNA: TGTGCCAGAAGCCCCCGGGGGGCAGGGTCACCCCTCCACTTT
CDR3 protein: CARSPRGAGSPLHF
J gene: TRBJ1-6
D gene: .
V gene: TRBV4-2
clone size: .

CDR3 DNA: TGTGCCAGCAGCTCCAACAGGGGGCTGGAGACCCAGTACTTC
CDR3 protein: CASSSNRGLETQYF
J gene: TRBJ2-5
D gene: TRBD1
V gene: TRBV5-4
clone size: .

CDR3 DNA: TGTGCCAGCAGCCCGGGGTCTGGGGCCAACGTCCTGACTTTC
CDR3 protein: CASSPGSGANVLTF
J gene: TRBJ2-6
D gene: .
V gene: TRBV9
clone size: .

CDR3 DNA: TGTGCCAGCAGAAACGGACTAGCGGGGTCCACAGATACGCAGTATTTT
CDR3 protein: CASRNGLAGSTDTQYF
J gene: TRBJ2-3
D gene: TRBD2
V gene: TRBV4-2
clone size: once

CDR3 DNA: TGTGCCAGCAGTGACGGGGGAACCTACGAGCAGTACTTC
CDR3 protein: CASSDGGTYEQYF
J gene: TRBJ2-7
D gene: .
V gene: TRBV5-4
clone size: .

CDR3 DNA: TGCGCCAGCAGCTCGGGGGGCAGGGGGCTCTACGAGCAGTACTTC
CDR3 protein: CASSSGGRGLYEQYF
J gene: TRBJ2-7
D gene: .
V gene: TRBV5-1
clone size: .

CDR3 DNA: TGTGCCAGCAGTGGACTAGCGGGGGGGATAGATACGCAGTATTTT
CDR3 protein: CASSGLAGGIDTQYF
J gene: TRBJ2-3
D gene: TRBD2
V gene: TRBV2
clone size: .

CDR3 DNA: TGTGCCAGTACTGGGAGTGGGAACTATGGCTACACCTTC
CDR3 protein: CASTGSGNYGYTF
J gene: TRBJ1-2
D gene: .
V gene: TRBV7-9
clone size: .

CDR3 DNA: TGTGCCAGCATTTCCACTCTATACGAGCAGTACTTC
CDR3 protein: CASISTLYEQYF
J gene: TRBJ2-7
D gene: .
V gene: TRBV6-1
clone size: .

CDR3 DNA: TGTGCCACCTCCGGGACAGGGGTTTACGAGCAGTACTTC
CDR3 protein: CATSGTGVYEQYF
J gene: TRBJ2-7
D gene: TRBD1
V gene: TRBV18
clone size: .

CDR3 DNA: TGTGCCAGCAGCTTGGCAGGGGGCGAATTAAATGAGCAGTTCTTC
CDR3 protein: CASSLAGGELNEQFF
J gene: TRBJ2-1
D gene: TRBD1
V gene: TRBV5-4
clone size: .

CDR3 DNA: TGTGCCAGCTCACGAGACTGGACAGGGAGCACTGAAGCTTTCTTT
CDR3 protein: CASSRDWTGSTEAFF
J gene: TRBJ1-1
D gene: TRBD1
V gene: TRBV18
clone size: .

CDR3 DNA: TGTGCCAGCAGCCAACCGGACAGGGGGCTTGGAACTGAAGCTTTCTTT
CDR3 protein: CASSQPDRGLGTEAFF
J gene: TRBJ1-1
D gene: TRBD1
V gene: TRBV4-2
clone size: .

CDR3 DNA: TGCGCCAGCAGCCAATATAGCGGGGAAGAGTACGAGCAGTACTTC
CDR3 protein: CASSQYSGEEYEQYF
J gene: TRBJ2-7
D gene: TRBD2
V gene: TRBV4-1
clone size: .

CDR3 DNA: TGTGCCAGCATCCCAGCCGGGACAGGGGACAGAAAGTATGGCTACACCTTC
CDR3 protein: CASIPAGTGDRKYGYTF
J gene: TRBJ1-2
D gene: TRBD1
V gene: TRBV9
clone size: .

CDR3 DNA: TGTGCCAGCTCACCAACACAGGGTGTCCCTGAAGCTTTCTTT
CDR3 protein: CASSPTQGVPEAFF
J gene: TRBJ1-1
D gene: .
V gene: TRBV18
clone size: .

CDR3 DNA: TGTGCCAGCAGGGCTAGCGGGGGGAACTACGAGCAGTACTTC
CDR3 protein: CASRASGGNYEQYF
J gene: TRBJ2-7
D gene: TRBD2
V gene: TRBV7-9
clone size: few

CDR3 DNA: TGTGCCAGTAGTATTCAGCGGTACGAGCAGTACTTC
CDR3 protein: CASSIQRYEQYF
J gene: TRBJ2-7
D gene: .
V gene: TRBV19
clone size: .